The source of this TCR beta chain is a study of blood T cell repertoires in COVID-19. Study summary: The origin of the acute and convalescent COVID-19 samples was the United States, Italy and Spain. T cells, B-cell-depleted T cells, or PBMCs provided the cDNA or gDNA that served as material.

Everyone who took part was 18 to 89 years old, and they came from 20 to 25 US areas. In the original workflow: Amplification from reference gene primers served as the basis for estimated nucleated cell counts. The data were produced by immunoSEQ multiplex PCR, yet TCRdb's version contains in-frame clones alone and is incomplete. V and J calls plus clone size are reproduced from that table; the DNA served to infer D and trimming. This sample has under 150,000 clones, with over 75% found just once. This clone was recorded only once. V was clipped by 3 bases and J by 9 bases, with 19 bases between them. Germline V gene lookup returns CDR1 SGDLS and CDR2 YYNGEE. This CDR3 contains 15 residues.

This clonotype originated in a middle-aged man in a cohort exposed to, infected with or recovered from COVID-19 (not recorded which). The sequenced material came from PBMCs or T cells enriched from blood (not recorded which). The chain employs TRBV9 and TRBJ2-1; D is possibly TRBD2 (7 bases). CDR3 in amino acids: CASSAPGEGVGEQFF. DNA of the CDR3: TGTGCCAGCAGCGCCCCCGGGGAGGGGGTCGGTGAGCAGTTCTTC.